These 16 T cell receptor beta chains were all obtained from the same sample, sequenced in a study of PD-1 blockade in classical Hodgkin lymphoma. The method was immunoSEQ multiplex PCR; TCRdb's version includes in-frame clones alone and lacks a portion of them. The sample consists of tens of thousands of clones, 90% of them appearing once. Every patient was affected by relapse after autologous stem cell transplantation, while exposure to brentuximab vedotin was not uniform. The sequencing here drew on peripheral blood mononuclear cells (PBMCs), taken at baseline. These receptors all come from a human donor with classical Hodgkin lymphoma.

The chain uses TRBV11-2 and TRBJ1-2; tentative D call: TRBD1 (5 bases). Between the trimmed V and J ends, which lost 0 bases and 8 bases, there was a span of 7 bases. The CDR3 spans 12 residues. The germline V gene encodes CDR1 SGHAT and CDR2 FQNNGV. The CDR3 bases are TGTGCCAGCAGCTTAGAGGGGCGCGGCTACACCTTC. Translation gives CASSLEGRGYTF. Combining the CDR3 with reference TRBV11-2 and TRBJ1-2 gives the whole variable domain EAGVAQSPRYKIIEKRQSVAFWCNPISGHATLYWYQQILGQGPKLLIQFQNNGVVDDSQLPKDRFSAERLKGVDSTLKIQPAKLEDSAVYLCASSLEGRGYTFGSGTRLTVV.

The genes are TRBV5-1 and TRBJ2-7; 11 nucleotides align to TRBD2. The V and J ends lost 3 bases and 1 base, in that order; junction bases with no gene match: 9. The CDR3 runs to 17 residues. Germline V gene data show CDR1 as SGHRS and CDR2 as YFSETQ. The CDR3 DNA sequence: TGCGCCAGCAGCTCCTCCATTAGACTAGCGGGATCCTACGAGCAGTACTTC. It codes for CASSSSIRLAGSYEQYF.

The genes are TRBV15 and TRBJ2-5; unclear D gene. The CDR3 consists of 15 residues. Trimming took off 2 bases at V and 1 base at J, with 11 bases between the two ends. Germline CDR1 reads LNHNV; CDR2 reads YYDKDF (reference sequence). CDR3 nucleotides: TGTGCCACCAGCAGAACCCAGAACTTCCAAGAGACCCAGTACTTC. It specifies CATSRTQNFQETQYF. Full variable domain (missing parts from reference TRBV15 and TRBJ2-5): DAMVIQNPRYQVTQFGKPVTLSCSQTLNHNVMYWYQQKSSQAPKLLFHYYDKDFNNEADTPDNFQSRRPNTSFCFLDIRSPGLGDTAMYLCATSRTQNFQETQYFGPGTRLLVL.

The rearrangement links TRBV9 to TRBJ2-6; D possibly corresponds to TRBD1 (5 bases). Germline CDR1 and CDR2: SGDLS and YYNGEE. The CDR3 length is 15 residues. The germline V and J ends were trimmed by 3 bases and 2 bases, with 9 bases remaining between them. CDR3 protein: CASSATGAGANVLTF. Written as DNA, the CDR3 is TGTGCCAGCAGCGCAACAGGTGCTGGGGCCAACGTCCTGACTTTC.

This sequence joins TRBV7-8 and TRBJ2-3, with a possible D match to TRBD2 (6 bases). Looked up from germline, CDR1 is SGHVS and CDR2 is FQNEAQ. The CDR3 has 18 amino acids. V gave up 4 bases and J gave up 1 base, with 21 bases separating them. The CDR3 nucleotides read TGTGCCAGCAGCTCGAACTATGCGGGAACAGGCGGCACAGATACGCAGTATTTT. Protein product: CASSSNYAGTGGTDTQYF.

The CDR3 nucleotides read TGTGCCAGCAGCTTGAGGCTGACACAGGGTGGCACAGATACGCAGTATTTT. The encoded protein is CASSLRLTQGGTDTQYF. The chain employs TRBV5-6 and TRBJ2-3, with D possibly matching TRBD1 (6 bases). Germline V lookup: CDR1 SGHDT, CDR2 YYEEEE. CDR3 length equals 17 residues. Trimming took off 1 base at V and 1 base at J, with 16 bases between the two ends. The whole variable domain, filled in from reference TRBV5-6 and TRBJ2-3, reads DAGVTQSPTHLIKTRGQQVTLRCSPKSGHDTVSWYQQALGQGPQFIFQYYEEEERQRGNFPDRFSGHQFPNYSSELNVNALLLGDSALYLCASSLRLTQGGTDTQYFGPGTRLTVL.

The genes are TRBV19 and TRBJ1-2, with 8 bases that match TRBD1. This CDR3 spans 14 amino acids. V shed 2 bases and J 4 bases; nucleotides not matched to a gene: 3. The germline CDR1 and CDR2 sequences are LNHDA and SQIVND (reference sequence). DNA of the CDR3: TGTGCCAGTAGTATATCCCAGGGGGCCTATGGCTACACCTTC. Its protein is CASSISQGAYGYTF.

Regarding this clone: Other DNA sequences in this sample translate to the same CDR3. The chain joins TRBV27 to TRBJ2-3, with TRBD2 matching over 9 bases. The CDR3 consists of 15 residues. The V gene end was trimmed by 5 bases and the J gene end by 2 bases; junction bases not matched to a gene: 5. Per the germline V gene, CDR1 is MNHEY and CDR2 is SMNVEV (reference sequence). The CDR3 sequence is CASSALAGSTDTQYF. CDR3 in DNA: TGTGCCAGCAGTGCCCTAGCGGGATCCACAGATACGCAGTATTTT.

In its sample, this clone was seen once. The rearrangement links TRBV14 to TRBJ2-7; no clear D. Trimming pared 0 bases from V and 4 bases from J, leaving 7 bases between. The CDR3 spans 13 residues. Germline CDR1 and CDR2: SGHDN and FVKESK. The CDR3 sequence: CASSQEGEYEQYF. The CDR3 DNA follows: TGTGCCAGCAGCCAAGAAGGAGAGTACGAGCAGTACTTC.

The V call is TRBV5-1, the J call TRBJ1-5; no definite D call. The germline V gene has CDR1 SGHRS and CDR2 YFSETQ. Between the trimmed V and J ends, which lost 1 base and 4 bases, there was a span of 12 bases. This CDR3 comprises 15 residues. The CDR3 here is CASSLSFLGNQPQHF. In DNA, the CDR3 is TGCGCCAGCAGCTTGTCGTTTTTGGGGAATCAGCCCCAGCATTTT.

The J gene is TRBJ1-4, the V gene TRBV28; perhaps TRBD1 as D (5 bases). The ends were cut back, 6 bases at V and 2 bases at J, with 16 bases in the middle. CDR1 and CDR2 from the germline V gene are MDHEN and SYDVKM. The CDR3 contains 16 residues. Written as DNA, the CDR3 is TGTGCCAGCAGCCCCTCCGGATGGGACACTAATGAAAAACTGTTTTTT. Its translation is CASSPSGWDTNEKLFF.

The sample holds a few counts of this clone. The V gene is TRBV6-1, the J gene TRBJ1-1; D gene ambiguous. Per germline, CDR1 MNHNS and CDR2 SASEGT. The CDR3 extends over 15 amino acids. The V end lost 1 base, the J end lost 4 bases, and 13 bases lay between the germline ends. The CDR3 region is CASSEEGRWVTEAFF. The CDR3 DNA sequence: TGTGCCAGCAGTGAAGAGGGCAGATGGGTCACTGAAGCTTTCTTT.

The V gene is TRBV28, the J gene TRBJ2-7, with D perhaps matching TRBD2 (6 bases). With 4 bases removed from V and 3 bases from J, the gap between germline ends came to 19 bases. The CDR3 loop spans 16 amino acids. Germline-derived CDR1 and CDR2 are MDHEN and SYDVKM. Here the CDR3 DNA reads TGTGCCAGCAGTTCCCCCCGGGACTTCGGCAACTACGAGCAGTACTTC. Encoded protein: CASSSPRDFGNYEQYF.

This sequence joins TRBV11-2 and TRBJ2-5, with TRBD2 matching 8 bases. The J call may not be correct, given that the DNA end is closer to TRBJ2-7. CDR3 length: 15 residues. CDR1 is SGHAT, CDR2 FQNNGV, per germline. The CDR3 sequence: CASSFSGGEIYEQYF. CDR3 nucleotide sequence: TGTGCCAGCAGCTTTTCGGGAGGGGAGATCTACGAGCAGTACTTC.

The chain has TRBV2 and TRBJ2-5; D unresolved. The better agreement between TRBJ2-7 and the DNA end casts doubt on the J call. CDR1 SNHLY and CDR2 FYNNEI come from the germline V gene. The CDR3 spans 12 residues. CDR3 sequence: CASSEGLYEQYF. The DNA for the CDR3 is TGTGCCAGCAGTGAAGGTCTGTACGAGCAGTACTTC.

This clone was recorded only once. V and J are TRBV11-2 and TRBJ2-1, with a possible D match to TRBD2 (5 bases). Trimming stripped 2 bases from V and 10 bases from J, with 18 bases between. The CDR3 is 15 amino acids. Germline values: CDR1 SGHAT, CDR2 FQNNGV. Here the CDR3 DNA reads TGTGCCAGCAGCTTAAGCCGGCCCAGCGGCAGGGAGCAGTTCTTC. Its translation is CASSLSRPSGREQFF.